The 9 T cell receptor beta chains listed next were all sequenced from one sample in a study of cytomegalovirus exposure and HLA in healthy donors. The repertoire was sequenced with immunoSEQ multiplex PCR; TCRdb's copy has only in-frame clones and lacks some. The table has 100,000 to 150,000 clones, just under 95% seen once. The sequenced material came from PBMCs. The receptors stem from a woman under 30 in good health and CMV-seronegative.

This clone occurred once. The J gene is TRBJ2-7, the V gene TRBV10-2; 11 positions match TRBD1. The CDR3 has 15 residues. CDR1 is WSHSY and CDR2 is SAAADI in the germline V gene. Germline trimming cut 6 bases from V and 2 bases from J; bases unmatched to any gene: 6. CDR3: CASSLRTGGPYEQYF. The CDR3 region has the DNA TGCGCCAGCAGCTTAAGGACAGGGGGCCCCTACGAGCAGTACTTC.

The CDR3 spells CASSAPVSGEQYF. The CDR3 DNA is TGTGCCAGCAGCGCCCCTGTGTCGGGCGAGCAGTACTTC. V is TRBV6-5 and J is TRBJ2-7; D ambiguous. Germline CDR1 is MNHEY and CDR2 is SVGAGI. The V end was cut by 6 bases, the J end by 6 bases, with 15 bases between. The CDR3 is 13 residues long.

The gene calls are TRBV7-9 and TRBJ2-7; 11 bases fit TRBD2. The germline V gene encodes CDR1 SEHNR and CDR2 FQNEAQ (reference sequence). The CDR3 is 15 residues long. The junction had 3 bases not matched to a gene; V was cut back by 2 bases and J by 3 bases. The CDR3 DNA reads as TGTGCCAGCAGCTTATTACTAGCGGGAGTCTACGAGCAGTACTTC. This codes for CASSLLLAGVYEQYF.

J is TRBJ2-1 and V is TRBV7-2, with a tentative D call TRBD2 (6 bases). The CDR3 spans 11 residues. CDR1 is SGHTA, CDR2 FQGNSA, per germline. CDR3 sequence reads: CAKGLHNEQFF. For the CDR3, the DNA is TGTGCGAAGGGACTCCACAATGAGCAGTTCTTC.

The CDR3 spells CASSSSWYTTNEKLFF. The CDR3 coding sequence is TGTGCCAGCAGTTCTAGTTGGTATACAACTAATGAAAAACTGTTTTTT. This chain links TRBV27 with TRBJ1-4; D gene uncertain. CDR1 is MNHEY and CDR2 is SMNVEV in the germline V gene (reference sequence). Trimming shortened V by 4 bases and J by 0 bases, and 12 bases separated the two germline ends. The CDR3 covers 16 residues. Full variable domain (outside the CDR3, taken from reference TRBV27 and TRBJ1-4): EAQVTQNPRYLITVTGKKLTVTCSQNMNHEYMSWYRQDPGLGLRQIYYSMNVEVTDKGDVPEGYKVSRKEKRNFPLILESPSPNQTSLYFCASSSSWYTTNEKLFFGSGTQLSVL.

CDR3 bases: TGCAGCGTTGCGGGAAATCACAATGAGCAGTTCTTC. Translating it yields CSVAGNHNEQFF. V is TRBV29-1 and J is TRBJ2-1; a possible D gene is TRBD2 (5 bases). The V end lost 4 bases, the J end lost 5 bases, and 9 bases lay between the germline ends. The CDR3 is 12 amino acids. CDR1 and CDR2 from the germline V gene are SQVTM and ANQGSEA.

The genes are TRBV7-2 and TRBJ2-1; 9 bases line up with TRBD2. CDR3 length: 18 residues. The germline gives CDR1 SGHTA, CDR2 FQGNSA. V was pared by 7 bases and J by 5 bases, with 18 bases of the junction left unmatched. The CDR3 coding sequence is TGTGCCAGCACCCCTTCTCGGTTTAGCGGGAGCAAGAACAATGAGCAGTTCTTC. Protein product: CASTPSRFSGSKNNEQFF.

V and J are TRBV5-1 and TRBJ2-6, with D possibly TRBD2 on 6 matching bases. This CDR3 has 14 residues. V was shortened by 4 bases and J by 4 bases, with 9 bases between the two germline ends. Germline CDR1 is SGHRS and CDR2 is YFSETQ. CDR3 DNA: TGCGCCAGCAGCGGGGAGGACGGGGCCAACGTCCTGACTTTC. Protein: CASSGEDGANVLTF.

The rearrangement uses TRBV6-1 and TRBJ2-5; D uncertain. Deletions cut 7 bases from V and 1 base from J, with 10 bases between. Looked up from germline, CDR1 is MNHNS and CDR2 is SASEGT. There are 13 residues in the CDR3. The CDR3 spells CASIVPGQETQYF. DNA of the CDR3: TGTGCCAGCATCGTTCCCGGCCAAGAGACCCAGTACTTC.